This TCR delta chain was found in a study of delta chains in infants with herpesvirus infections (dated by TCRdb to 2023 to 2025). The study in broad terms: The study prospectively followed a Ugandan infant birth cohort from birth to characterize gammadelta T cell responses to primary cytomegalovirus (CMV) infection. Infant blood samples fell into approximate age groups of 1.5, 4, 8 and 12 months. Using PBMC, gammadelta TCRs were sequenced for more than 15 CMV-infected infants, one of whom was congenitally infected, and for 7 or 8 CMV-uninfected infants who had enough sample available. The study looked for a public fetal Vdelta1/Vgamma8 gammadelta TCR clonotype in infants infected with CMV after birth. Previously published Belgian fetal and cord blood gammadelta TCR data were included only for comparison and were not generated in this cohort. Overall study results and their limits: The authors acknowledged a small sample size and a lack of race- or environment-matched controls, because almost all Ugandans acquire CMV before adulthood. The frequency of the public clonotype among Vdelta1 cells appeared to be inversely correlated with age at infection and fell quickly, apparently not lasting beyond roughly 2 months. The public Vdelta1 clonotype appeared in 4 of 18 CMV-infected infants: three infected postnatally before 120 days of age, plus the congenitally infected infant. The public clonotype might still be present below the detection limit in CMV-uninfected infants. Detection of the public clonotype was limited to the first time point after infection, and the public clonotype was not found in uninfected infants or in infants infected after 120 days.

In the case of this clone: No cognate antigen has been identified for it. Base-call qualities are not available, and no considerably larger clone is one nucleotide away.

From its cysteine to its phenylalanine, the CDR3 spans 21 amino acids. Only CDR3 DNA is held: 63 bases, read in frame from base 1. According to the germline V gene, CDR1 reads TSWWSYY and CDR2 reads QGS. Relative to germline, V is missing 1 base and J is missing 4 bases, with 20 bases of the junction outside any gene match. Infants were enrolled after their mothers, pregnant women receiving prenatal care in Kampala, Uganda, were recruited, and documentation of maternal HIV status was required. Home visits to families took place weekly, and collection of infant clinical information, oral swabs and peripheral blood began at 6 weeks of age and was repeated every 4 months after that. Blood was drawn into heparin tubes, and PBMC were separated by Ficoll-Paque density gradient centrifugation and then cryopreserved. Library preparation was by RT-PCR. TCR cDNA was generated by reverse transcription of PBMC RNA with SuperScript II and gamma-chain- and delta-chain-specific primers. After purification with AMPure XP beads, the cDNA was amplified and indexed with Illumina adapters using the Nextera XT Index Kit. Sequencing of the gammadelta TCR libraries was done on an Illumina MiSeq using a V2 300-cycle kit. As for the authors' bioinformatics: Using MiXCR v2.1.12, CDR3 sequences were assembled, and reads were mapped onto D, J and V genes obtained from GenBank. Repertoire analyses of the CDR3 clonotypes were performed with VDJtools v1.2.1. TCRdb called clones afresh from the public reads with CATT; identical DNA rows were later merged. TCRdb, rather than the study authors, made the V and J calls. Counted in this sample were about 1,500 delta-chain clones; around 28% of them appeared once. Clones ranked in the top ten supply approximately 9% of the sample.

This receptor was identified in a human donor who was a Ugandan infant, either HIV-exposed or HIV-unexposed (not recorded which). This sequence uses TRDV1 and TRDJ1; TRDD3 agrees with 11 junctional bases. The sequences come from peripheral blood, collected at time point 1 of longitudinal follow-up. The CDR3 reads as follows: CALGEPYDIVWGIRDGDKLIF. The bases are TGTGCTCTTGGGGAACCGTACGATATTGTATGGGGGATACGCGACGGCGATAAACTCATCTTT.